This TCR beta chain derives from a study of human T cells and chemical hapten exposure. Background on the study: After 6 days, upper back 0.01% DPC patch tests were scored. Regarding the study as a whole: PT1 expanded TCR counts correlated positively with patch test score. TCRs exceeding 1 in 1000 frequency stayed unchanged with DPC sensitization.

Worth noting for this clonotype: Its antigen is unknown.

A single record per CDR3 protein comes from TCRdb applying MiXCR to the RACE reads. The data show some 360,000 distinct CDR3 sequences, 5.1% seen once. Time point given: pre-sensitization, week 0. Treatment given: therapeutic diphenylcyclopropenone sensitization with weekly scalp DPC. The drawing of blood occurred before each patch test was applied. Trimming took 7 bases from V and 2 from J; bases not matched to a gene: 7. CDR3 size: 14 residues. The material was whole blood, obtained in connection with sensitization to the hapten diphenylcyclopropenone (DPC). The gene calls are TRBV12-3 or TRBV12-4 and TRBJ2-5, with 7 bases that match TRBD1. The source of this sequence is a woman between 45 and 65 years old with alopecia areata. Some clones in this sample may be carry-over from other donors' samples. The CDR3 reads CASTETGKQETQYF. The CDR3 region has the DNA TGTGCCAGCACCGAGACAGGGAAGCAAGAGACCCAGTACTTC.